The clone carrying this T cell receptor beta chain was picked up many times. The antigen remains unidentified. This sample stems from a study of regulatory T cells in long-lasting Graves disease. The study, taken as a whole, reports: Patients with persistent disease shared 2,900 or so public clonotypes, outpacing the roughly 1,000 shared by new patients. It was possible that the small sample size reduced accuracy.

The authors built TCR beta libraries using iRepertoire HTBI primers and Arm-PCR of CDR3 regions. TCRdb re-derived calls from the multiplex PCR reads in MiXCR, one entry per CDR3 protein. The data hold approximately 470,000 distinct CDR3 sequences, with less than 25% observed a single time. Time point of the sample: persistent/refractory GD, antithyroid drugs over 5 years with positive TRAb. The TCR library used RNA extracted from PBMCs. The source of the patients was an endocrinology department in Xi'an, China. The EDTA tubes were filled with 8 to 9.5 milliliters of drawn peripheral blood. Trimming took 5 bases from V and 3 from J; bases not matched to a gene: 3. The CDR3 is made up of 13 amino acids. Germline CDR1 reads LNHDA; CDR2 reads SQIVND (reference sequence).

This TCR was sampled from a female donor with Graves disease. Sequenced material: peripheral blood mononuclear cells (PBMCs), taken when the disease was refractory, from a patient treated with antithyroid drugs. The chain carries TRBV19 and TRBJ1-2; 7 bases line up with TRBD1. The CDR3 is CASSRTGHYGYTF. The CDR3 DNA reads TGTGCCAGTAGTCGGACAGGCCACTATGGCTACACCTTC.